What follows are 3 T cell receptor beta chains derived from one specimen sequenced in a study of tumor and adjacent non-tumor tissue in lung cancer. This sample's RNA came from whole unsorted tissue. The normal lung tissue was taken more than 3 cm from the tumor edge. TCRbeta libraries were built with three rounds of nested PCR, modified from ARM-PCR. TCRdb re-derived calls from the multiplex PCR reads in MiXCR, one entry per CDR3 protein. The data hold 60,000 or so distinct CDR3 sequences, with more than 55% observed a single time. The sample was distant non-tumor lung tissue. These receptor sequences come from a man aged 65-85 years with non-small cell lung cancer.

As to this clonotype: This CDR3 is missing its conserved last phenylalanine or tryptophan, likely due to a read error. Because the CDR3's place on the DNA is in doubt, the DNA is left out and the CDR3 is given as listed by TCRdb. CDR3 residues: CASSLQGTLFAGELFS. This chain joins TRBV11-2 and TRBJ2-2; the table gives TRBD1 as D, unverified against the DNA. The CDR3 comprises 16 residues, both ends counted. Germline values: CDR1 SGHAT, CDR2 FQNNGV.

This clonotype appeared many times. The chain has TRBV10-2 and TRBJ2-5; 8 bases line up with TRBD2. Germline-derived CDR1 and CDR2 are WSHSY and SAAADI. With V trimmed by 8 bases and J by 1 base, 6 bases remained unmatched. The CDR3 runs 14 residues. CDR3: CASGHTSGQETQYF. The CDR3 DNA follows: TGCGCCAGCGGCCATACTAGCGGCCAAGAGACCCAGTACTTC.

This clonotype has ten or more counts. The CDR3: CSAARRRPLGETQYF. The CDR3 DNA reads TGCAGCGCCGCGCGGAGACGGCCCCTGGGGGAGACCCAGTACTTC. This sequence joins TRBV29-1 and TRBJ2-5; D is uncertain. CDR1 and CDR2 (germline): SQVTM, ANQGSEA. The V and J ends lost 7 bases and 5 bases respectively, with 23 bases between them. The CDR3 is made up of 15 amino acids.